This entry is about one TCR beta chain. This CDR3 contains 15 residues. Germline CDR1 reads SNHLY; CDR2 reads FYNNEI. The ends lost 3 bases at V and 6 bases at J; junction bases unmatched: 6. The data belong to a study of blood T cell repertoires in COVID-19. Authors' analysis steps: For nucleated cells, counts were estimated from reference gene primer amplification. Sequenced by immunoSEQ multiplex PCR; TCRdb stores in-frame clones only, minus some. D and trimming come from the DNA, and the V and J calls and clone size come from that table. The repertoire has about 120,000 clones, 86% of them found once; the top ten carry about 4.7%.

Sequencing input: peripheral blood. The clonotype comes from a man aged 40-49 years with acute or convalescent COVID-19. This chain joins TRBV2 and TRBJ1-2, with 11 bases fitting TRBD1. CDR3 protein: CASSDGTGGIDGYTF. The CDR3 DNA sequence: TGTGCCAGCAGTGACGGGACAGGGGGTATCGATGGCTACACCTTC.